The TCR beta chain described here comes from a study of T cells in Graves' hyperthyroidism and ophthalmopathy (dated by TCRdb to about 2019). Context from the whole study: Peripheral blood samples were taken at the time of initial diagnosis, prior to any treatment. An independent validation cohort of around 19 hyperthyroidism patients and 17 patients who later progressed to ophthalmopathy tested prospective prediction of ophthalmopathy. To identify distinguishing TCR V-J signatures, a discovery cohort of around 100 patients was used, comprising 40 to 45 with Graves' ophthalmopathy and some 57 with stable Graves' hyperthyroidism. The paper reports TCR Vbeta CDR3 sequencing of 140 or so peripheral blood samples: approximately 43 ophthalmopathy, under 80 hyperthyroidism and 17 progressor patients. Following sampling, methimazole starting at 30 mg daily was given to hyperthyroidism patients, and high-dose intravenous methylprednisolone was given to ophthalmopathy patients. Thyroid tissue and blood T-cell repertoires from about six Graves' hyperthyroidism patients were also compared in the study. The roughly 100 discovery patients were randomly divided into training and test sets at a 7:3 ratio.

Amplification of TCR beta CDR3 regions was carried out from RNA transcripts. The first round of RT-PCR for the TCR CDR3 was performed with the HTBI primer set and the Qiagen OneStep RT-PCR kit. A second multiplex PCR round built the libraries, followed by size selection and purification. Sequencing of the libraries was done on an Illumina HiSeq2000 using paired-end 100 bp reads. On the authors' methods: SOAPnuke was used to process the raw data, throwing out any read that contained adapters or uncalled bases, had a mean Phred below 15, or lacked an exact constant-primer or identifier match. High-quality paired reads were merged using COPE v1.2.5, and each unique nucleotide sequence was defined as a clonotype. Clonotypes were aligned to IMGT TRBV, TRBD and TRBJ reference segments using MiTCR v1.1. Analysis was restricted to V-J combinations with a frequency above 0.0001, which covered just over 98% of repertoires. The TCS score was defined as F50 (clonal expansion) divided by E x V (chaos), with BLOSUM62-based TCRdist calculated between CDR3 peptides within each V-J. Welch's t-statistics and random forest reduced 450 to 600 V-J features to 13, which were used in a naive Bayes classifier (R e1071). The Morisita-Horn index was used to measure how similar the thyroid and blood repertoires were. The raw public reads went through TCRdb reprocessing: fastp at Q25, MiXCR clone calling, in-frame beta chains kept. Each entry is one CDR3 protein sequence, shown with its most common DNA and genes. These V and J calls rely on TCRdb rather than the paper's analysis. This sample gives 750,000 to 900,000 distinct CDR3 sequences in total; roughly 40% of them show up just once. The ten largest make up approximately 8.7% of the sample.

Cut back by 11 bases and 2 bases, the V and J ends lie 13 bases apart. Reading the germline V gene gives CDR1 MNHNS and CDR2 SASEGT. The CDR3 covers 12 residues, taking in both the cysteine and the phenylalanine. Kept here is only the CDR3 DNA, which spans 36 bases and is read in frame from base 1. Graves' hyperthyroidism was defined as stable when no progression to ophthalmopathy occurred over 18 months of follow-up. The hyperthyroidism patients were between 18 and 65 years old and newly diagnosed, with a disease duration of less than 2 months. The study excluded patients with uncontrolled infections, other autoimmune diseases, pregnancy or lactation. Clinical symptoms, serum thyroxine and TRAb, thyroid ultrasound, and orbital computed tomography formed the basis for the diagnoses. PBMCs were separated from around 9.1 ml of fresh peripheral blood using Ficoll-Paque density gradient centrifugation. Total RNA was extracted using Trizol reagent, and RNA quality was assessed on an Agilent 2100 Bioanalyzer.

This clonotype was seen once. The specificity of this receptor is unknown. Per-base qualities were not stored, and no clone one base away is much larger. Just one read gives weak support. Results the study describes overall, beyond this receptor: Sample size was not statistically predetermined, and blinding of investigators to group allocation was not performed. In cross-validation, a model built on a 13 V-J signature told ophthalmopathy apart from stable hyperthyroidism with 87.88% sensitivity and 81% to 82% specificity, and in testing the same model reached 80%/75%. In validation, the model predicted progression to ophthalmopathy with around 71% sensitivity and 72% to 75% specificity, a median of around six months before onset. Most expanded thyroid clonotypes (frequency above 0.001) were also detected in blood, suggesting blood repertoires may reflect thyroid immune responses.

The sample consisted of blood. The clonotype originates from a man younger than 35 with Graves' hyperthyroidism. The chain is assembled from TRBV6-1 and TRBJ2-7; a weak D assignment points to TRBD2 (6 bases agree). The CDR3 sequence is CAATGVAYEQYF. The DNA is as follows: TGTGCCGCAACGGGGGTGGCCTACGAGCAGTACTTC.